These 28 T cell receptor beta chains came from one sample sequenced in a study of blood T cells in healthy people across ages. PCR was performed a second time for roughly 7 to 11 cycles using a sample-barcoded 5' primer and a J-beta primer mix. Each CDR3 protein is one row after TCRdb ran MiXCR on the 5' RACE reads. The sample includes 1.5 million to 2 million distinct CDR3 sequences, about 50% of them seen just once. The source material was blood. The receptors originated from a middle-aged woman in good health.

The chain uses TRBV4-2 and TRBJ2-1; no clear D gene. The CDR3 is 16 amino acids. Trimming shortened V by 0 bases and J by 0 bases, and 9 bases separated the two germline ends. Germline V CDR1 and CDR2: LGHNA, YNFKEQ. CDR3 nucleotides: TGTGCCAGCAGCCAAGAGGCCACGAGCTCCTACAATGAGCAGTTCTTC. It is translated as CASSQEATSSYNEQFF.

CDR3 amino acids: CSALTSGGPRETQYF. In DNA form, the CDR3 reads TGCAGTGCCCTGACTAGCGGGGGACCCCGGGAGACCCAGTACTTC. This chain connects TRBV20-1 to TRBJ2-5, with 12 bases identical to TRBD2. Per the germline V gene, CDR1 is DFQATT and CDR2 is SNEGSKA (reference sequence). The junction had 10 bases not matched to a gene; V was cut back by 6 bases and J by 5 bases. The CDR3 runs 15 residues.

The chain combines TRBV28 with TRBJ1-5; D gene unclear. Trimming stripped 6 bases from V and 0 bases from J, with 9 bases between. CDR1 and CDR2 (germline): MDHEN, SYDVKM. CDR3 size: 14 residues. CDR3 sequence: CASRDTLSNQPQHF. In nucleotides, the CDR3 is TGTGCCAGCAGAGACACCCTTAGCAATCAGCCCCAGCATTTT.

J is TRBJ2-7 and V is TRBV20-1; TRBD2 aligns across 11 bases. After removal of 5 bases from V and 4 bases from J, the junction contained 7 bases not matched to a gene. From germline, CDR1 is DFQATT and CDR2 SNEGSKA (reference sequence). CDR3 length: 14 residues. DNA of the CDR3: TGCAGTGCTCGGACCGGGACTAGCGGATACGAGCAGTACTTC. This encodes CSARTGTSGYEQYF.

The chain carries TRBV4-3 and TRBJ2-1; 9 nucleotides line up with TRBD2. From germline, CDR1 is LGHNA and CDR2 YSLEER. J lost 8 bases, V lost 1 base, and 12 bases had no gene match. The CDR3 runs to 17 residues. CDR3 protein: CASSQVEAGGRWDEQFF. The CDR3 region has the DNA TGCGCCAGCAGCCAAGTCGAGGCGGGGGGGCGGTGGGATGAGCAGTTCTTC.

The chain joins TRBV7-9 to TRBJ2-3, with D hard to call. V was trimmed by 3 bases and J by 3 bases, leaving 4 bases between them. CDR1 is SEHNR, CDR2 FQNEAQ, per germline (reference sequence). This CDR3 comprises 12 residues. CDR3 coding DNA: TGTGCCAGCAGCTTTATGACAGATACGCAGTATTTT. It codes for CASSFMTDTQYF.

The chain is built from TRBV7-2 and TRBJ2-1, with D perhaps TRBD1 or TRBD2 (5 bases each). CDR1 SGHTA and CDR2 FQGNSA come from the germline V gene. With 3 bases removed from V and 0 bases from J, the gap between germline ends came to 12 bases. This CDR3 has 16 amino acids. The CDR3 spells CASSFAGTLSYNEQFF. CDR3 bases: TGTGCCAGCAGCTTTGCCGGGACCCTCTCCTACAATGAGCAGTTCTTC.

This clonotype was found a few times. CDR3 in amino acids: CASSQGGRHISTDTQYF. The CDR3 DNA is TGCGCCAGCAGCCAAGGGGGCAGGCATATTAGCACAGATACGCAGTATTTT. The chain carries TRBV4-3 and TRBJ2-3; D is possibly TRBD1 (5 bases). CDR1 LGHNA and CDR2 YSLEER come from the germline V gene. The CDR3 extends over 17 amino acids. V was clipped by 1 base and J by 0 bases, with 14 bases between them.

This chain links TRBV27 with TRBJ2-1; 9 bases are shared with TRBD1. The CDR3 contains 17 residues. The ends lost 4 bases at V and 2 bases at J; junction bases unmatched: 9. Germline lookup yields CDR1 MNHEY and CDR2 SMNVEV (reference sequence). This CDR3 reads CASSSLTGGRTYNEQFF. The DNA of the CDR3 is TGTGCCAGCAGTTCGCTCACAGGGGGCCGCACCTACAATGAGCAGTTCTTC.

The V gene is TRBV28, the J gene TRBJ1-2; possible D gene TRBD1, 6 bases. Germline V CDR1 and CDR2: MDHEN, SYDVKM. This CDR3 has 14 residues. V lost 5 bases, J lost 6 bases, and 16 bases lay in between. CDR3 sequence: CASSLPQGNHGYTF. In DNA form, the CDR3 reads TGTGCCAGCAGTCTTCCCCAGGGGAACCATGGCTACACCTTC.

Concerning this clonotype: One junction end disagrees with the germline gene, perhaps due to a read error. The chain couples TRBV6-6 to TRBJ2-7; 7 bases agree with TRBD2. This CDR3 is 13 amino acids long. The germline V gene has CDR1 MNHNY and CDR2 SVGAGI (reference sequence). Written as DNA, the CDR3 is TGTGCCAGCGGTTACACCCGGGGGGATGAGGAGTACTTC. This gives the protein CASGYTRGDEEYF.

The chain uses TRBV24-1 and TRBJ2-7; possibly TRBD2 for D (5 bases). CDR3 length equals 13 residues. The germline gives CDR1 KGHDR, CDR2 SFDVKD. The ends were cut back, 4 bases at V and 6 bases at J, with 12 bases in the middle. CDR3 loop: CATSDSSEGEQYF. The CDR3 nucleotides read TGTGCCACCAGTGACTCCTCTGAGGGCGAGCAGTACTTC.

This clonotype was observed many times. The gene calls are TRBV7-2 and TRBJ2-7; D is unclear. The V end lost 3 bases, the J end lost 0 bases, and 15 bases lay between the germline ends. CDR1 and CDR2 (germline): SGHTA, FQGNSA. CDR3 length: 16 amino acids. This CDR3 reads CASSLLSLMSSYEQYF. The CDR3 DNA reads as TGTGCCAGCAGCTTGTTGTCCCTAATGAGCTCCTACGAGCAGTACTTC.

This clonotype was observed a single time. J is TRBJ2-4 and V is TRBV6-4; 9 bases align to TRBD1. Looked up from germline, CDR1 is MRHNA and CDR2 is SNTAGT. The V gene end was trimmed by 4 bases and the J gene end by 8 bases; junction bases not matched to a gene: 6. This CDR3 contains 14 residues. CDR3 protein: CASSGGTGKHIQYF. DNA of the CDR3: TGTGCCAGCAGTGGCGGGACAGGGAAACACATTCAGTACTTC.

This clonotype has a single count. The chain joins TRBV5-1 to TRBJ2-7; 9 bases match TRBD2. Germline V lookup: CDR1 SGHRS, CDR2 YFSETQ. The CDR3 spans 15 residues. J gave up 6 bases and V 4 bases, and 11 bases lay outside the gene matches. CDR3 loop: CASSPRVAGVSEQYF. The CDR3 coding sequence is TGCGCCAGCAGCCCCCGGGTAGCGGGGGTTAGCGAGCAGTACTTC.

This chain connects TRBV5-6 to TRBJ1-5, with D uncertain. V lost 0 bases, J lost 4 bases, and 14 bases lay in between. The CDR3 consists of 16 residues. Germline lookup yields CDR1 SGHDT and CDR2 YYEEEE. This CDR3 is CASSLERANPNQPQHF. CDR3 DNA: TGTGCCAGCAGCTTGGAAAGGGCCAACCCAAATCAGCCCCAGCATTTT.

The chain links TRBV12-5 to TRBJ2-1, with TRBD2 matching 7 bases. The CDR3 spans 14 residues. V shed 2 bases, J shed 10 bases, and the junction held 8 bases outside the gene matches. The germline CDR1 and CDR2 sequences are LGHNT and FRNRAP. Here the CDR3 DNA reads TGTGCTAGTGGTTTGACCCACTCCGGGGGGGAGCAGTTCTTC. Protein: CASGLTHSGGEQFF.

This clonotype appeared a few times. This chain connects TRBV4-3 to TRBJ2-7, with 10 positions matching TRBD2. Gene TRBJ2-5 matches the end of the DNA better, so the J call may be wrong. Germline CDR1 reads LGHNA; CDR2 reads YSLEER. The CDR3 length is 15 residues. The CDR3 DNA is TGCGCCAGCAGCCAAGGGCCTAGCGGGGGAGAGACCCAGTACTTC. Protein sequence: CASSQGPSGGETQYF.

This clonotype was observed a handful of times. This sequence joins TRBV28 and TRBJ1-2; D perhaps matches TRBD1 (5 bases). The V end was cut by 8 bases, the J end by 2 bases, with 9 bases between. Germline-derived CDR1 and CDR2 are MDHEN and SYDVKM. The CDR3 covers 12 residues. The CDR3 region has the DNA TGTGCCAGCGGAGACAGAAACTATGGCTACACCTTC. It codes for CASGDRNYGYTF.

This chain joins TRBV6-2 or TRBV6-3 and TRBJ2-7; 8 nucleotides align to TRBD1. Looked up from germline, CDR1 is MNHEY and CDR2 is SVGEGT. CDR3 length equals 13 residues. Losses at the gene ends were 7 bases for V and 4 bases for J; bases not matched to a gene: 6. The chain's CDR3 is CASIRTGRYEQYF. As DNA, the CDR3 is TGTGCCAGCATAAGGACAGGGAGGTACGAGCAGTACTTC.

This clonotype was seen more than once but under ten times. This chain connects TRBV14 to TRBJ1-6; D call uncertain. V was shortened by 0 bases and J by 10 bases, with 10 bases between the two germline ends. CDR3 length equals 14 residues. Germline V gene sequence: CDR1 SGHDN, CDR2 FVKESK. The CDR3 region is CASSQEFGLSPLHF. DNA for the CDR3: TGTGCCAGCAGCCAAGAATTCGGGTTATCACCCCTCCACTTT. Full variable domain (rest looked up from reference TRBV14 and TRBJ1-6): EAGVTQFPSHSVIEKGQTVTLRCDPISGHDNLYWYRRVMGKEIKFLLHFVKESKQDESGMPNNRFLAERTGGTYSTLKVQPAELEDSGVYFCASSQEFGLSPLHFGNGTRLTVT.

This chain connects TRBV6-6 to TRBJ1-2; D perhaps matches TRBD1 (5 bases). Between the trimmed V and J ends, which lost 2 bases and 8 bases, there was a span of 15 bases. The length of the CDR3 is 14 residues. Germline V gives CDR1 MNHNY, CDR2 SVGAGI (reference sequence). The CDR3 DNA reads TGTGCCAGCAGTTACGTCCGGCAGGGTGAAGGCTACACCTTC. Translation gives CASSYVRQGEGYTF.

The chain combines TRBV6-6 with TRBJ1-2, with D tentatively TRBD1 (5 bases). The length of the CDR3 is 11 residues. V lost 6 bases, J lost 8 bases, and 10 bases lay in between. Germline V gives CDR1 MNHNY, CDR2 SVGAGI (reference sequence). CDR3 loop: CASRLRGGYTF. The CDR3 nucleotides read TGTGCCAGCAGATTACGGGGGGGCTACACCTTC.

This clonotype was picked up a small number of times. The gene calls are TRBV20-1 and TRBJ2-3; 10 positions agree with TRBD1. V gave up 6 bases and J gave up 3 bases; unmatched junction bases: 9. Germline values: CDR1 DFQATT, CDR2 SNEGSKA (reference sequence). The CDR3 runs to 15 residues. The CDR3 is CSAQTGTGETDTQYF. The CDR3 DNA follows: TGCAGTGCACAAACCGGGACAGGGGAAACAGATACGCAGTATTTT.

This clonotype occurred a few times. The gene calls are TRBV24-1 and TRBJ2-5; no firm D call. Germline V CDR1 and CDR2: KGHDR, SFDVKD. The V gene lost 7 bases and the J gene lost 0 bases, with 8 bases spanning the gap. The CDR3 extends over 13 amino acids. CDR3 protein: CATSRTNQETQYF. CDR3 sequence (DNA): TGTGCCACCAGCCGGACGAACCAAGAGACCCAGTACTTC.

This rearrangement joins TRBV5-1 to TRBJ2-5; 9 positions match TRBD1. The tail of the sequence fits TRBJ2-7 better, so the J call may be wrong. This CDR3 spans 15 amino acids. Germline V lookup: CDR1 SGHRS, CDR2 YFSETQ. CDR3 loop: CASGTETGGPYEQYF. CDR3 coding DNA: TGCGCCAGCGGTACCGAGACAGGGGGACCCTACGAGCAGTACTTC.

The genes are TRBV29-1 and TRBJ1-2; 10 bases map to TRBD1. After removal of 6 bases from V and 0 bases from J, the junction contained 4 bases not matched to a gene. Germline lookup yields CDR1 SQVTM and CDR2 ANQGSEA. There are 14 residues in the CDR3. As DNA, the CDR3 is TGCAGCGTCCCAGGGACAGGGGCTAACTATGGCTACACCTTC. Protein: CSVPGTGANYGYTF.

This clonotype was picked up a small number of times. CDR3 sequence reads: CASSAGTGAETQYF. CDR3 sequence (DNA): TGTGCCAGCAGCGCCGGGACAGGGGCAGAGACCCAGTACTTC. This sequence joins TRBV7-9 and TRBJ2-5, with 10 positions matching TRBD1. The CDR3 sequence is 14 residues long. Germline lookup yields CDR1 SEHNR and CDR2 FQNEAQ (reference sequence). V lost 5 bases to trimming and J lost 4 bases; unmatched junction nucleotides: 4.